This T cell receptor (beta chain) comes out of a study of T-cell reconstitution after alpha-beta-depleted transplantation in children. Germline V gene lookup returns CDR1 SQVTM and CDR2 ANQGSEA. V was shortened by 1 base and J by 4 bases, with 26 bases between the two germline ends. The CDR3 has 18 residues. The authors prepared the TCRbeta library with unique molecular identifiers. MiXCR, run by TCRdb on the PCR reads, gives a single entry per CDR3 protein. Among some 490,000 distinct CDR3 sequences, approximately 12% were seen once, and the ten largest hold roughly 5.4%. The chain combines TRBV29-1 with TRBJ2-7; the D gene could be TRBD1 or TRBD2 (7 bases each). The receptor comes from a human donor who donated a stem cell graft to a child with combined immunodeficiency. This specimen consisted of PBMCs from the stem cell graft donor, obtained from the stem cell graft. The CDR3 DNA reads TGCAGCGTTGAAGTAATAGCGGGTAGAACAGGGGATTCGTACGAGCAGTACTTC. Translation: CSVEVIAGRTGDSYEQYF.